A selection of T cell receptor beta chains follows, all from one sample in a study of control samples from healthy donors and cancer patients. The data were produced by immunoSEQ multiplex PCR, yet TCRdb's version contains in-frame clones alone and is incomplete. The sample has about 50,000 clones, about 92% seen once. Material for sequencing was PBMCs. The origin of the receptors is a man aged 30-40 years with colorectal cancer. CDR3s include the opening cysteine and the closing phenylalanine or tryptophan. A D gene is named only where the DNA matches it firmly. Some rows have no size entry. The others give once, few or many, or a class for an expanded clone.

>TRBJ2-1|TRBV19|NA|16|NA
CASSIGTSSSYNEQFF
>TRBJ1-1|TRBV7-8|NA|15|NA
CASSSREGANTEAFF
>TRBJ2-3|TRBV18|NA|15|NA
CASSPSGGLSDTQYF
>TRBJ2-7|TRBV13|NA|18|TRBD1
CASSLGLGTGGSSYEQYF
>TRBJ1-2|TRBV19|NA|18|NA
CASSIDLPSGTLNYGYTF
>TRBJ1-4|TRBV19|once|13|TRBD1
CASSVRQGEELFF
>TRBJ2-5|TRBV11-2|NA|14|NA
CASSSQWGGETQYF
>TRBJ1-5|TRBV30|once|14|NA
CAWSAGGLGQPQHF
>TRBJ2-1|TRBV21-1|NA|16|NA
CASSTPLAGGCNEQFF
>TRBJ2-7|TRBV10-2|NA|12|NA
CASSAGRWEQYF
>TRBJ1-2|TRBV27|NA|18|TRBD1
CASSRLLSSTGVVGGYTF
>TRBJ1-1|TRBV5-1|NA|14|NA
CASSLIGADTEAFF
>TRBJ1-4|TRBV6-1|few|13|NA
CASSESRDEKLFF
>TRBJ1-1|TRBV5-6|once|16|TRBD1
CASSDRGPLGDTEAFF
>TRBJ1-1|TRBV3-1/TRBV3-2|NA|14|NA
CASSQDRAGTEAFF
>TRBJ2-5|TRBV29-1|NA|13|TRBD2
CSVVWSGGETQYF
>TRBJ2-1|TRBV7-6|NA|16|TRBD2
CASSLALAGGGNEQFF
>TRBJ2-3|TRBV7-2|once|15|TRBD2
CASSFGGSYLGTQYF
>TRBJ1-2|TRBV9|NA|15|TRBD1
CASSPQDRVIDGYTF
>TRBJ2-5|TRBV10-1|NA|16|NA
CASSESAGVHRSGQYF
>TRBJ2-1|TRBV5-1|once|15|TRBD2
CASSARLAGNDEQFF
>TRBJ1-2|TRBV2|NA|14|NA
CASIEDRANYGYTF
>TRBJ2-3|TRBV5-4|NA|18|NA
CASSLPYKLGTGVDTQYF
>TRBJ1-2|TRBV11-2|NA|15|NA
CASSLLLDSGYGYTF
>TRBJ2-1|TRBV15|NA|14|NA
CATSRDEGFNEQFF
>TRBJ2-2|TRBV7-8|NA|15|NA
CASSLLNWVTGELFF
>TRBJ1-1|TRBV5-1|NA|15|NA
CASSIGDPSLDEAFF
>TRBJ1-6|TRBV4-1|NA|15|TRBD1
CASSHSEDRDSPLHF
>TRBJ1-2|TRBV7-8|NA|15|NA
CASSLVGGANYGYTF
>TRBJ1-1|TRBV7-2|NA|14|NA
CASSLAHLDAWAFF
>TRBJ1-2|TRBV7-9|NA|15|NA
CASSPLLDKLGGYTF
>TRBJ2-1|TRBV13|NA|17|NA
CASSLSVKLETYNEQFF
>TRBJ2-1|TRBV28|few|15|TRBD1
CASSSTGVWTNEQFF
>TRBJ1-1|TRBV6-2/TRBV6-3|NA|17|NA
CASSYPGLNPEGTEAFF
>TRBJ2-7|TRBV6-1|NA|16|TRBD2
CASSEAPAGGSYEQYF
>TRBJ2-3|TRBV11-2|NA|14|NA
CASSPEWGADTQYF
>TRBJ2-1|TRBV4-3|NA|16|NA
CASSQGFRGGAHEQFF
>TRBJ1-2|TRBV11-2|NA|13|NA
CASSLEGSLGYTF
>TRBJ2-1|TRBV29-1|NA|15|NA
CSVEGSTPSLNEQFF
>TRBJ2-1|TRBV7-2|NA|13|NA
CASSLTEGNEQFF
>TRBJ1-1|TRBV2|NA|15|NA
CASSEARVGYTEAFF
>TRBJ2-7|TRBV7-8|NA|14|NA
CASSLEGGIYEQYF